Shown below are 5 T cell receptor beta chains from a single sample sequenced in a study of T-cell reconstitution after alpha-beta-depleted transplantation in children. Preparation of the TCRbeta library was carried out with unique molecular identifiers. TCRdb used MiXCR to reprocess the PCR reads, holding one entry per CDR3 protein. The sample contains around 800,000 distinct CDR3 sequences, around 15% of which appear only once. The sequencing here drew on PBMCs, mostly from graft donor cells, taken 360 days after TCRalphabeta/CD19-depleted stem cell transplant. These TCRs come from a male patient under 18 who had a stem cell transplant for acute lymphoblastic leukemia, so the T cells may come from the graft donor.

Ten or more counts support this clonotype. The chain recombines TRBV29-1 with TRBJ2-5; 10 nucleotides agree with TRBD1. This CDR3 has 14 amino acids. The ends lost 4 bases at V and 2 bases at J; junction bases unmatched: 4. Looked up from germline, CDR1 is SQVTM and CDR2 is ANQGSEA. CDR3 sequence reads: CSVADRGLQETQYF. CDR3 DNA: TGCAGCGTTGCGGACAGGGGGTTGCAAGAGACCCAGTACTTC.

This clonotype was counted at least ten times. The J gene is TRBJ2-7, the V gene TRBV29-1; no clear D gene. The CDR3 extends over 13 amino acids. Deletions cut 1 base from V and 3 bases from J, with 10 bases between. Per the germline V gene, CDR1 is SQVTM and CDR2 is ANQGSEA. The CDR3 coding sequence is TGCAGCGTTGAAGTGGGGTCCATCTACGAGCAGTACTTC. The encoded protein is CSVEVGSIYEQYF.

The chain carries TRBV4-1 and TRBJ2-7, with D possibly being TRBD1 (6 bases). The germline CDR1 and CDR2 sequences are MGHRA and YSYEKL. Trimming took 2 bases from V and 7 from J, leaving 18 bases between them. The CDR3 extends over 15 amino acids. CDR3 coding DNA: TGCGCCAGCAGCCAAAGCTTTAGGGGGAGAGGGGAGCAGTACTTC. Its translation is CASSQSFRGRGEQYF.

This clonotype occurred a few times. The chain combines TRBV7-9 with TRBJ2-1; D gene ambiguous. With 1 base removed from V and 5 bases from J, the gap between germline ends came to 6 bases. The germline CDR1 and CDR2 sequences are SEHNR and FQNEAQ (reference sequence). The CDR3 has 13 residues. The CDR3 loop reads CASSLVIHNEQFF. CDR3 nucleotides: TGTGCCAGCAGCTTAGTAATCCACAATGAGCAGTTCTTC. The variable domain in full, with the rest retrieved from reference TRBV7-9 and TRBJ2-1, is DTGVSQNPRHKITKRGQNVTFRCDPISEHNRLYWYRQTLGQGPEFLTYFQNEAQLEKSRLLSDRFSAERPKGSFSTLEIQRTEQGDSAMYLCASSLVIHNEQFFGPGTRLTVL.

This clonotype has only a few counts. A read error may account for a junction end that differs from germline. The rearrangement uses TRBV6-1 and TRBJ1-5, with D possibly matching TRBD1 (5 bases). The CDR3 consists of 17 residues. Germline V gives CDR1 MNHNS, CDR2 SASEGT. In DNA form, the CDR3 reads TGTGCCAGCAGGGAAGACTCAGGGCTACCTAGCAATCAGCCCCAGCATTTT. Its protein product is CASREDSGLPSNQPQHF.